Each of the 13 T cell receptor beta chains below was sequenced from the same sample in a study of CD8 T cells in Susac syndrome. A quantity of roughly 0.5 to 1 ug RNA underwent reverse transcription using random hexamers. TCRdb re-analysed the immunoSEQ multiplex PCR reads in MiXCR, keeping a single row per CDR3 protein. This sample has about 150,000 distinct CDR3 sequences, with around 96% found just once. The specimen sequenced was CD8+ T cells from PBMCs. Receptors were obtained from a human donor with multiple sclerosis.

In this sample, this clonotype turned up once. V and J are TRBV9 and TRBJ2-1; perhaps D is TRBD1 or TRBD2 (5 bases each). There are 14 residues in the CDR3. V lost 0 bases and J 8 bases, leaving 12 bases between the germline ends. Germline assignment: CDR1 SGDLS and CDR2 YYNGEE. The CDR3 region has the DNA TGTGCCAGCAGCGTAGGAGGGGTCCCGGATGAGCAGTTCTTC. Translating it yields CASSVGGVPDEQFF.

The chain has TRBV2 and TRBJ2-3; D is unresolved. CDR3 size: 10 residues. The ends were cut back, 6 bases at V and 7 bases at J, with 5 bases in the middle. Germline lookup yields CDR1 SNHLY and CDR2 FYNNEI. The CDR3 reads CASRGHTQYF. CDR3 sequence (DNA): TGTGCCAGCAGAGGGCATACGCAGTATTTT.

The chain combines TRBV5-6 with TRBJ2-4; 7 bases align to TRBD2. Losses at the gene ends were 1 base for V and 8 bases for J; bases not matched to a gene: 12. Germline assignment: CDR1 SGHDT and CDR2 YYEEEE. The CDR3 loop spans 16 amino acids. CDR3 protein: CASSLTVVGGSDIQYF. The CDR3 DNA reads TGTGCCAGCAGCTTGACGGTTGTGGGAGGGTCGGACATTCAGTACTTC.

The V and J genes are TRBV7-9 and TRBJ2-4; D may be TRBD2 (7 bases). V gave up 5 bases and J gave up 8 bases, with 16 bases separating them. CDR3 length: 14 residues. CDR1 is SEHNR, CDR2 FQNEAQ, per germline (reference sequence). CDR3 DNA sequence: TGTGCCAGCAGCCCAACAGGGAGGGAGGACATTCAGTACTTC. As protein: CASSPTGREDIQYF. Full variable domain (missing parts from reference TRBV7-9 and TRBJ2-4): DTGVSQNPRHKITKRGQNVTFRCDPISEHNRLYWYRQTLGQGPEFLTYFQNEAQLEKSRLLSDRFSAERPKGSFSTLEIQRTEQGDSAMYLCASSPTGREDIQYFGAGTRLSVL.

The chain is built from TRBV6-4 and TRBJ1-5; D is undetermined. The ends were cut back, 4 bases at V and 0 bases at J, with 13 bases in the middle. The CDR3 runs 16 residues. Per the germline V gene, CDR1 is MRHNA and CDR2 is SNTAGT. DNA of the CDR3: TGTGCCAGCAGTGGGGGTGGGGAGCCTAGCAATCAGCCCCAGCATTTT. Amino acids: CASSGGGEPSNQPQHF.

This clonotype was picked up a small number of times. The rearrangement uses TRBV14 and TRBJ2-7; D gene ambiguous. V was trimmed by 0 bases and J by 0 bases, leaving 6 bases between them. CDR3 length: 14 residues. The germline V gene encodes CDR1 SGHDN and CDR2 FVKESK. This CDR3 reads CASSQDLGSYEQYF. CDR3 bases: TGTGCCAGCAGCCAAGATTTAGGCTCCTACGAGCAGTACTTC.

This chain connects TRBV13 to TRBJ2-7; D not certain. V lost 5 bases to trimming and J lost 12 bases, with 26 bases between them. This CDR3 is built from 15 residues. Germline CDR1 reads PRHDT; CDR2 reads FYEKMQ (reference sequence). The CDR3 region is CASSPGEAPTGLRYF. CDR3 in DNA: TGTGCCAGCAGCCCAGGTGAAGCACCGACCGGGTTGAGGTACTTC.

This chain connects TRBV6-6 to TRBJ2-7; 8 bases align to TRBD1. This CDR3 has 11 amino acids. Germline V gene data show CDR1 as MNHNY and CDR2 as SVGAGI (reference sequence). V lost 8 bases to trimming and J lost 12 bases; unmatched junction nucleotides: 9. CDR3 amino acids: CASAGQVALYF. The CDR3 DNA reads TGTGCCAGCGCGGGACAGGTGGCCCTGTACTTC.

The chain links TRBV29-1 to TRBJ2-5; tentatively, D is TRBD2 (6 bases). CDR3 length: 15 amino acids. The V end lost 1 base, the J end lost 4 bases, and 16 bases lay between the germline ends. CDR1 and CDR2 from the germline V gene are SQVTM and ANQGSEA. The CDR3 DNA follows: TGCAGCGTTGAAGTCTGGGGGGAAACGGGAGAGACCCAGTACTTC. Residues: CSVEVWGETGETQYF.

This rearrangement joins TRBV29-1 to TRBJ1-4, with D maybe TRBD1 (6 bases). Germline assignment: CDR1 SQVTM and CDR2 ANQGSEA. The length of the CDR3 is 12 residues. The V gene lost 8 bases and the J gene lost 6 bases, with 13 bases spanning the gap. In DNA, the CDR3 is TGCAGCCCGGCGGGGGGCGATGAAAAACTGTTTTTT. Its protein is CSPAGGDEKLFF. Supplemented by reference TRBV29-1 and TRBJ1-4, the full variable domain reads SAVISQKPSRDICQRGTSLTIQCQVDSQVTMMFWYRQQPGQSLTLIATANQGSEATYESGFVIDKFPISRPNLTFSTLTVSNMSPEDSSIYLCSPAGGDEKLFFGSGTQLSVL.

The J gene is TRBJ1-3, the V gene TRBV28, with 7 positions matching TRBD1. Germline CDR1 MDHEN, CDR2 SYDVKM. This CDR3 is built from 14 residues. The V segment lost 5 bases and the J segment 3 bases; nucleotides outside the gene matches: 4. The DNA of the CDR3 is TGTGCCAGCAGTCTACAGGGGAATGGAAACACCATATATTTT. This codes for CASSLQGNGNTIYF.

The CDR3 is CASSPTGVPNSPLHF. CDR3 in DNA: TGTGCCAGCAGTCCGACAGGGGTCCCGAATTCACCCCTCCACTTT. The rearrangement links TRBV6-5 to TRBJ1-6, with TRBD1 matching 8 bases. Germline lookup yields CDR1 MNHEY and CDR2 SVGAGI. The CDR3 is made up of 15 amino acids. The V gene end was trimmed by 5 bases and the J gene end by 7 bases; junction bases not matched to a gene: 7.

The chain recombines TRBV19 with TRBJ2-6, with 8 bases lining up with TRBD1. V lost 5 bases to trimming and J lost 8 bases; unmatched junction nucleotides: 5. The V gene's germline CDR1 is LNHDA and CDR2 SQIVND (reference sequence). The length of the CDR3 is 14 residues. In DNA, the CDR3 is TGTGCCAGTAGTCCGGGACAGGCGCCCAACGTCCTGACTTTC. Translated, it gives CASSPGQAPNVLTF. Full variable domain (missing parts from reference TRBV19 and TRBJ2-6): DGGITQSPKYLFRKEGQNVTLSCEQNLNHDAMYWYRQDPGQGLRLIYYSQIVNDFQKGDIAEGYSVSREKKESFPLTVTSAQKNPTAFYLCASSPGQAPNVLTFGAGSRLTVL.